The TCR beta chain described here comes from a study of T-cell memory formation after mild COVID-19 (dated by TCRdb to the early 2020s). In terms of the full investigation: TCR sequence clusters from the two donors were largely donor specific. T-cell clones expanding and contracting after mild COVID-19 in two donors were tracked by longitudinal TCRalpha and TCRbeta repertoire sequencing. Two young, previously healthy adult volunteers, one female and one male, were included in the cohort.

The CDR3 sequence holds 18 residues, the cysteine and phenylalanine included. The sequence is cut down to CDR3 DNA, 54 bases in frame from base 1. Taken from the germline V gene, the CDR1 and CDR2 loops are SGDLS and YYNGEE. At the junction V is shortened by 0 bases and J by 1 base, with 17 bases in between. Results and caveats for the whole study, not just this receptor: Only a couple of mild cases were covered by the study, and larger cohorts that include severe cases with pre-infection samples were considered necessary. SARS-CoV-2 specificity was not confirmed for the second-wave clones peaking on day 37. Some responding clones were detected in pre-infection memory, which suggested that pre-existing cross-reactive memory T cells had joined the SARS-CoV-2 response. Contracting CD4+ clones turned up mainly in the CM and EM memory subsets, whereas EMRA was where CD8+ clones were enriched. Clones that contracted from day 15 to 85 showed balanced CD4/CD8 phenotypes, whereas a second wave of clones that expanded from day 15 to 37 leaned towards CD4+.

Instrument on record: Illumina NovaSeq 6000. cDNA libraries for TCRalpha and TCRbeta were prepared by 5'RACE using constant-segment primers, with sample barcodes and unique molecular identifiers added. Trizol reagent was used to extract RNA from every sample. Amplification of the libraries took two PCR steps, and the second step added a second sample barcode plus Illumina TruSeq adapters. The libraries were sequenced on an Illumina NovaSeq using 2 x 150 bp paired-end reads. The paper's processing steps were these. Reads were demultiplexed and collapsed into UMI-guided consensus sequences with migec v1.2.7. Using mixcr v2.1.11, the UMI consensuses were aligned to TRA and TRB V and J templates and assembled into clonotypes. A clonotype was counted as expanded or contracted only if both edgeR and NoisET called the change significant, with noise models trained on biological replicates. For edgeR calls, a false discovery rate-adjusted p below 0.01 and a log2 fold-change threshold of 1 were applied. PCA with hierarchical clustering of max-normalized trajectories of the 1000 most abundant clonotypes was used as exploratory dynamics analysis. Separately sequenced CD4+ and CD8+ repertoires were used to assign the CD4 or CD8 phenotype of responding clones. The public reads were quality trimmed at Q25 with fastp and then assembled into clones with MiXCR by TCRdb, keeping productive beta chains. Every distinct CDR3 protein forms one entry, paired with its most common genes and DNA. The V and J calls and clone size come from TCRdb's table, not from the authors' own analysis. The sample contains some 97,000 distinct CDR3 sequences, around 10% of them found a single time. Clones ranked in the top ten supply about 40% of the sample.

PBMCs were isolated by Ficoll-Paque density gradient centrifugation. A word on this clonotype: Which antigen it targets is not known. Base-call qualities are not available, and no considerably larger clone is one nucleotide away.

Sequenced material: PBMCs or a T cell subset sorted from them (not recorded which). The sequence is built from TRBV9 and TRBJ2-1; 6 matching bases give a weak D call of TRBD2. This TCR came from a man aged 18-30 years who had mild COVID-19 (a few samples of this study predate the infection). The sample titles of this study are shuffled in the database, so cell type and time point are left out; the donor was told from shared clones. The sequenced DNA: TGTGCCAGCAGCGTAGCCCCCAACGGGGGATCGTCCTACAATGAGCAGTTCTTC. Its protein product is CASSVAPNGGSSYNEQFF. Here the CDR3 is joined to the reference TRBV9 and TRBJ2-1 genes, and the full variable domain is: DSGVTQTPKHLITATGQRVTLRCSPRSGDLSVYWYQQSLDQGLQFLIQYYNGEERAKGNILERFSAQQFPDLHSELNLSSLELGDSALYFCASSVAPNGGSSYNEQFFGPGTRLTVL.